The rows below give T cell receptor beta chains drawn from one sample of a study of blood T cell repertoires in COVID-19. TCRdb's table, derived via immunoSEQ multiplex PCR, lists solely in-frame clones and lacks some. The top ten clones hold approximately 2.6% of a sample with some 160,000 clones, about 83% of them seen once. The sequencing sample was made of peripheral blood. These receptors were obtained from a woman older than 75 with COVID-19, enrolled during active disease. Each CDR3 is given with its conserved first and last residue. D genes are given only for firm matches. Size is stated for part of the rows, as once, few or many counts, or as a class when the clone is expanded.

cdr3_aa: CASTPPLAGDSYEQYF; cdr3_nt: TGTGCCAGCACCCCCCCCCTAGCGGGAGACTCCTACGAGCAGTACTTC; d_call: TRBD2; j_call: TRBJ2-7; v_call: TRBV28; clone_size: NA
cdr3_aa: CASSPSGRADTQYF; cdr3_nt: TGTGCCAGTAGTCCTAGCGGGAGAGCAGATACGCAGTATTTT; d_call: TRBD2; j_call: TRBJ2-3; v_call: TRBV19; clone_size: NA
cdr3_aa: CASSLRGTGGWTEAFF; cdr3_nt: TGTGCCAGCAGCTTAAGGGGGACAGGGGGCTGGACTGAAGCTTTCTTT; d_call: TRBD1; j_call: TRBJ1-1; v_call: TRBV5-6; clone_size: few
cdr3_aa: CASSYSGGMSYNEQFF; cdr3_nt: TGTGCCAGCAGTTACTCGGGCGGGATGTCCTACAATGAGCAGTTCTTC; d_call: NA; j_call: TRBJ2-1; v_call: TRBV6-5; clone_size: NA
cdr3_aa: CAISELGQEYGYTF; cdr3_nt: TGTGCCATCAGTGAGCTTGGACAGGAGTATGGCTACACCTTC; d_call: TRBD1; j_call: TRBJ1-2; v_call: TRBV10-3; clone_size: few
cdr3_aa: CASRAVARGRGYTF; cdr3_nt: TGTGCCAGTAGGGCCGTAGCGCGGGGACGTGGCTACACCTTC; d_call: NA; j_call: TRBJ1-2; v_call: TRBV19; clone_size: NA
cdr3_aa: CASSLVASGGNTGELFF; cdr3_nt: TGCGCCAGCAGCTTGGTAGCCAGCGGAGGGAACACCGGGGAGCTGTTTTTT; d_call: NA; j_call: TRBJ2-2; v_call: TRBV5-1; clone_size: NA
cdr3_aa: CASSSGMGTEAFF; cdr3_nt: TGTGCCAGCTCATCCGGGATGGGAACTGAAGCTTTCTTT; d_call: NA; j_call: TRBJ1-1; v_call: TRBV18; clone_size: NA
cdr3_aa: CASNLRRGRYGYTF; cdr3_nt: TGTGCCAGTAATTTGAGGAGGGGCAGGTATGGCTACACCTTC; d_call: NA; j_call: TRBJ1-2; v_call: TRBV19; clone_size: NA
cdr3_aa: CASSLEAGDSPLHF; cdr3_nt: TGCGCCAGCAGCTTGGAGGCAGGGGATTCACCCCTCCACTTT; d_call: NA; j_call: TRBJ1-6; v_call: TRBV5-1; clone_size: NA
cdr3_aa: CASSETSWYTQYF; cdr3_nt: TGTGCCAGCAGTGAGACTAGTTGGTATACGCAGTATTTT; d_call: NA; j_call: TRBJ2-3; v_call: TRBV6-1; clone_size: NA
cdr3_aa: CASSLTSGSPYEQYF; cdr3_nt: TGTGCCAGCAGTTTGACTAGCGGATCTCCCTACGAGCAGTACTTC; d_call: TRBD2; j_call: TRBJ2-7; v_call: TRBV6-5; clone_size: few
cdr3_aa: CASSLWRGQGAYEQYF; cdr3_nt: TGTGCCAGCAGTTTATGGAGGGGACAGGGAGCCTACGAGCAGTACTTC; d_call: TRBD1; j_call: TRBJ2-7; v_call: TRBV28; clone_size: NA
cdr3_aa: CASSLVSGWANTEAFF; cdr3_nt: TGTGCCAGCAGCTTAGTAAGCGGTTGGGCGAACACTGAAGCTTTCTTT; d_call: NA; j_call: TRBJ1-1; v_call: TRBV11-2; clone_size: NA
cdr3_aa: CASSLITGASTEAFF; cdr3_nt: TGTGCCAGCAGTTTAATAACAGGGGCTAGCACTGAAGCTTTCTTT; d_call: TRBD1; j_call: TRBJ1-1; v_call: TRBV28; clone_size: NA
cdr3_aa: CASSQPGGWGQPQHF; cdr3_nt: TGTGCCAGCAGCCAACCAGGGGGATGGGGTCAGCCCCAGCATTTT; d_call: TRBD1; j_call: TRBJ1-5; v_call: TRBV3-1/TRBV3-2; clone_size: few
cdr3_aa: CASSPLRDKDYGYTF; cdr3_nt: TGTGCCAGCTCACCACTGAGGGACAAGGACTATGGCTACACCTTC; d_call: NA; j_call: TRBJ1-2; v_call: TRBV18; clone_size: NA